This T cell receptor beta chain is from a study of T cell responses to AZD1222 COVID-19 vaccine. Findings and limits, study-wide: Spike-specific TCRs gained breadth and depth after people received two AZD1222 doses. No repertoire was sampled before or during the peak T cell response, only after it. Donor demographics were predominantly white British with a female majority; clonal diversity may be underestimated.

TCRdb's table, derived via immunoSEQ multiplex PCR, lists solely in-frame clones and lacks some. The sample gives 150,000 or so clones, 80% to 90% of which show up once; approximately 6.6% is in the top ten. Germline lookup yields CDR1 LGHDT and CDR2 YNNKEL (reference sequence). There are 12 residues in the CDR3. V lost 3 bases and J lost 6, with 8 bases in between. On this clone itself: The antigen is undetermined.

V is TRBV3-1 (or the pseudogene TRBV3-2) and J is TRBJ1-1; D ambiguous. The receptor was derived from an adult who had recovered from COVID-19. The sample was peripheral blood, taken after recovery from COVID-19. DNA for the CDR3: TGTGCCAGCAGCCAGGGATCTCCTGAAGCTTTCTTT. The encoded protein is CASSQGSPEAFF.